Sequencing of this T cell receptor (beta chain) was carried out in a study of T cell repertoires in cytomegalovirus infection. Looking at the study overall: CMV infection together with matching HLA type was indicated by public TCR beta signatures.

The CDR3 covers 11 residues. V shed 2 bases and J shed 4 bases, with 3 bases lying between them. Germline V gives CDR1 MNHNS, CDR2 SASEGT. In TCRdb, the reads were re-called with MiXCR into one record per CDR3 protein. The data hold around 500,000 distinct CDR3 sequences, with roughly 42% observed a single time. Points on this clonotype: As yet, its antigen is unknown.

The chain couples TRBV6-1 to TRBJ2-7; D uncertain. The source material was cultured PBMCs, sampled from culture after CMV antigen stimulation. This TCR was sampled from a human donor in good health (CMV status not recorded). Some clones in this sample may be carry-over from other donors' samples. The CDR3 spells CASSEKYEQYF. In DNA, the CDR3 is TGTGCCAGCAGTGAAAAGTACGAGCAGTACTTC.